This T cell receptor (beta chain) was retrieved from a study of beta chain features in type 1 diabetes. The study, taken as a whole, reports: More deletions and fewer insertions at VDJ junctions were found in patients with type 1 diabetes. Compared to healthy donors, patients appeared to have naive, central memory and Treg TCRB repertoires that were more alike. All four CD4+ subsets from Type 1 diabetes patients carried moderately but significantly shorter TCRB CDR3s.

The length of the CDR3 is 14 residues. With 5 bases removed from V and 2 bases from J, the gap between germline ends came to 10 bases. Looked up from germline, CDR1 is SGHAT and CDR2 is FQNNGV. Expressed TCRB transcripts got sequenced, as all isolated RNA was reverse transcribed. Profiling relied on immunoSEQ multiplex PCR, and the TCRdb table lists in-frame clones only, not all of them. The sample includes about 150,000 clones, approximately 10% of them seen just once. In the case of this clone: The antigen remains undetermined.

The TCR sequence derives from a woman aged 25 to 45 with type 1 diabetes. The chain links TRBV11-2 to TRBJ2-1, with D hard to call. The sample comprised central memory CD4+ T cells from blood. CDR3 sequence: CASSTDITYNEQFF. The DNA of the CDR3 is TGTGCCAGCAGCACAGACATCACCTACAATGAGCAGTTCTTC.